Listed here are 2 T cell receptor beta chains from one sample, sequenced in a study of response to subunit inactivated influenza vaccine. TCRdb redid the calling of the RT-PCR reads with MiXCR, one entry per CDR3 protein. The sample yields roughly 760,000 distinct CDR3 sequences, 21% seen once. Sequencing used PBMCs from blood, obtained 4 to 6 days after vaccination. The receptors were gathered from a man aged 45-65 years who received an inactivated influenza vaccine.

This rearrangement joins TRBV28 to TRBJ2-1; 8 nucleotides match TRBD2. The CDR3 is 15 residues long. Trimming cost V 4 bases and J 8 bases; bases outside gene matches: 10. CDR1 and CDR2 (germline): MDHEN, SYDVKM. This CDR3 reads CASSSSGSGIHEQFF. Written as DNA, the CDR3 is TGTGCCAGCAGTTCAAGCGGGAGTGGGATCCATGAGCAGTTCTTC.

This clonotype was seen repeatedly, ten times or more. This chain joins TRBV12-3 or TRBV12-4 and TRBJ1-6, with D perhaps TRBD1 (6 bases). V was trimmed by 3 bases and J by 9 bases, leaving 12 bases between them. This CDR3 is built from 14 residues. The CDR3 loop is CASSFGAGVSPLHF. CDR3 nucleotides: TGTGCCAGCAGTTTTGGGGCAGGGGTTTCACCCCTCCACTTT.